The 5 T cell receptor beta chains below come from one sample, sequenced in a study of T-cell reconstitution after alpha-beta-depleted transplantation in children. Construction of the TCRbeta library involved unique molecular identifiers. TCRdb redid the calling of the PCR reads with MiXCR, one entry per CDR3 protein. The repertoire has 500,000 to 750,000 distinct CDR3 sequences, roughly 27% of them found once; the top ten carry 35% to 40%. Sequencing used PBMCs, obtained before TCRalphabeta/CD19-depleted stem cell transplant. All receptors derive from a boy in the first two years of life with Wiskott-Aldrich syndrome, due to receive a stem cell transplant.

The V call is TRBV29-1, the J call TRBJ2-7, with 14 bases aligning to TRBD2. CDR3 length: 16 residues. Germline assignment: CDR1 SQVTM and CDR2 ANQGSEA. V was pared by 4 bases and J by 7 bases, with 12 bases of the junction left unmatched. As DNA, the CDR3 is TGCAGCGTTGCAGCAGGACTAGCGGGAGGACCCTGGGAGCAGTACTTC. It translates to CSVAAGLAGGPWEQYF.

Only a few counts were recorded for this clonotype. This chain's CDR3 is CASGIGTGWDDAYNEQFF. The DNA for the CDR3 is TGTGCTAGTGGCATCGGGACAGGGTGGGACGACGCCTACAATGAGCAGTTCTTC. J is TRBJ2-1 and V is TRBV12-5, with 9 positions matching TRBD1. This CDR3 region has 18 residues. V trimming: 6 bases; J trimming: 2 bases; junction bases outside the gene matches: 14. CDR1 LGHNT and CDR2 FRNRAP come from the germline V gene.

This clonotype occurred a few times. J is TRBJ1-4 and V is TRBV15; no reliable D call. Germline V gene sequence: CDR1 LNHNV, CDR2 YYDKDF (reference sequence). The length of the CDR3 is 13 residues. Trimming pared 0 bases from V and 7 bases from J, leaving 6 bases between. CDR3 coding DNA: TGTGCCACCAGCAGAGAACCGGGTGAAAAACTGTTTTTT. The encoded protein is CATSREPGEKLFF.

A few counts support this clonotype. The rearrangement joins TRBV10-3 to TRBJ2-3; D not resolved. CDR3 length: 14 amino acids. Per germline, CDR1 ENHRY and CDR2 SYGVKD. Trimming pared 0 bases from V and 5 bases from J, leaving 9 bases between. The DNA for the CDR3 is TGTGCCATCAGTGAGTCCCAGCTCGGAGATACGCAGTATTTT. Translated, it gives CAISESQLGDTQYF.

This chain connects TRBV29-1 to TRBJ1-3; 8 nucleotides line up with TRBD1. CDR3 length: 13 residues. Germline lookup yields CDR1 SQVTM and CDR2 ANQGSEA. V dropped 3 bases and J dropped 5; count of bases not matched to a gene: 3. CDR3 coding DNA: TGCAGCGTTGAGCAGGGGGCGAGAAACACCATATATTTT. Protein: CSVEQGARNTIYF.